This T cell receptor (beta chain) was sequenced for a study of OX40 agonist ivuxolimab in advanced cancers. Broader study findings: Determination of antigen specificity was not performed for the expanded peripheral T cells. Expanded clones were, on average, more numerous among CD8+ T cells than CD4+.

Regarding this clone: The target antigen is unknown.

Only in-frame clones appear in the TCRdb table, and some are missing; sequencing was by immunoSEQ multiplex PCR. The data hold about 95,000 clones, with roughly nine tenths observed a single time. This sequence originates from an adult with an advanced solid tumor such as melanoma, head and neck, liver or kidney cancer. Material: CD4+ or CD8+ T cells sorted from blood, obtained in a trial of the OX40 agonist ivuxolimab.

CDR3 in amino acids: CAWTPGLAGAGETQYF. The CDR3 DNA follows: TGTGCCTGGACCCCGGGACTAGCGGGGGCCGGGGAGACCCAGTACTTC. The chain carries TRBV30 and TRBJ2-5, with TRBD2 identical over 14 bases. Germline V gene data show CDR1 as GTSNPN and CDR2 as SVGIG (reference sequence). V was pared by 4 bases and J by 5 bases, with 9 bases of the junction left unmatched. The CDR3 is made up of 16 amino acids.